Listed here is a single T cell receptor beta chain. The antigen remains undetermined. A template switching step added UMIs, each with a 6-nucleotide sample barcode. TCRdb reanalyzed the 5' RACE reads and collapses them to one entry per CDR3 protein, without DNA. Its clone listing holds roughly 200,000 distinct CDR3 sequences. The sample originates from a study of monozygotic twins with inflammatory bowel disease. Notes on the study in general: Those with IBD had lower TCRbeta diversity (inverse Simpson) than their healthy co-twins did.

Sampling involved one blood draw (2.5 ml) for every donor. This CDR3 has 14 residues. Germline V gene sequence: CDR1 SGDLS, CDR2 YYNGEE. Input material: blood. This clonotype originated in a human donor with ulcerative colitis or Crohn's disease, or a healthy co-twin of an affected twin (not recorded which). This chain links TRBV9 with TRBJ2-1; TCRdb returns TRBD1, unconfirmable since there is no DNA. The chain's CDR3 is CASRETFDPGEQFF.